The 17 T cell receptor beta chains presented below share a single source sample, sequenced in a study of blood T cell repertoires in COVID-19. Clones were sequenced by immunoSEQ multiplex PCR, and TCRdb holds only the in-frame ones, with some missing. The sample contains hundreds of thousands of clones, roughly 92% of which appear only once. Sequenced material: peripheral blood. The receptors derive from a man in his 60s with COVID-19, enrolled during active disease.

The V and J genes are TRBV19 and TRBJ1-6, with no clear D. The length of the CDR3 is 15 residues. The V and J ends lost 7 bases and 7 bases respectively, with 17 bases between them. Germline loops: CDR1 LNHDA, CDR2 SQIVND (reference sequence). The CDR3 spells CASNMVTAGNSPLHF. The CDR3, as DNA: TGTGCCAGTAACATGGTGACGGCGGGGAATTCACCCCTCCACTTT.

V and J are TRBV9 and TRBJ1-6; 9 nucleotides align to TRBD1. J lost 10 bases, V lost 6 bases, and 11 bases had no gene match. In germline, CDR1 is SGDLS, CDR2 YYNGEE. The CDR3 has 15 residues. The CDR3 loop reads CASNKQGAPGSPLHF. In DNA form, the CDR3 reads TGTGCCAGCAACAAACAGGGGGCGCCGGGGTCACCCCTCCACTTT.

The V call is TRBV6-6, the J call TRBJ2-2; weak D call: TRBD1 (5 bases). Trimming took 7 bases from V and 2 from J, leaving 11 bases between them. Germline assignment: CDR1 MNHNY and CDR2 SVGAGI (reference sequence). This CDR3 comprises 14 residues. The DNA for the CDR3 is TGTGCCAGCACTGCAGGGTCCAACACCGGGGAGCTGTTTTTT. As protein: CASTAGSNTGELFF.

As DNA, the CDR3 is TGTGCCTGGAGTGTAAGACAGCACTCTAGCTCCTACAATGAGCAGTTCTTC. This codes for CAWSVRQHSSSYNEQFF. The chain uses TRBV30 and TRBJ2-1; a possible D gene is TRBD1 (5 bases). Germline V gene lookup returns CDR1 GTSNPN and CDR2 SVGIG (reference sequence). The CDR3 extends over 17 amino acids. Trimming pared 0 bases from V and 0 bases from J, leaving 15 bases between.

The gene calls are TRBV2 and TRBJ2-2, with 8 bases fitting TRBD2. Germline CDR1 is SNHLY and CDR2 is FYNNEI. This CDR3 contains 15 residues. V lost 6 bases, J lost 5 bases, and 8 bases stayed unmatched. CDR3 loop: CASRRAPGGTGELFF. The CDR3 coding sequence is TGTGCCAGCAGAAGGGCGCCGGGAGGGACCGGGGAGCTGTTTTTT.

The chain joins TRBV10-3 to TRBJ1-4; TRBD1 might be the D (6 bases). Germline CDR1 and CDR2: ENHRY and SYGVKD. Trimming took off 10 bases at V and 7 bases at J, with 19 bases between the two ends. The CDR3 spans 14 residues. The CDR3 nucleotides read TGTGCCACCCTCGGAGACCAGGGGATTGAAAAACTGTTTTTT. Amino acids: CATLGDQGIEKLFF.

The J gene is TRBJ2-1, the V gene TRBV4-2, with D unresolved. Trimming took off 0 bases at V and 5 bases at J, with 5 bases between the two ends. The CDR3 consists of 13 residues. Germline V gene data show CDR1 as LGHNA and CDR2 as YNFKEQ. DNA of the CDR3: TGTGCCAGCAGCCAAGAGCGCGACAATGAGCAGTTCTTC. It yields the protein CASSQERDNEQFF.

The chain recombines TRBV11-2 with TRBJ2-2, with 8 bases matching TRBD2. Trimming cost V 5 bases and J 0 bases; bases outside gene matches: 2. The CDR3 runs to 15 residues. Germline V gene data show CDR1 as SGHAT and CDR2 as FQNNGV. CDR3 sequence (DNA): TGTGCCAGCAGCCTTAGCGGGACGAACACCGGGGAGCTGTTTTTT. Its protein is CASSLSGTNTGELFF.

This clone was found once. The J gene is TRBJ2-5, the V gene TRBV6-2 or TRBV6-3, with 8 bases fitting TRBD2. The V gene's germline CDR1 is MNHEY and CDR2 SVGEGT. The CDR3 sequence is 15 residues long. V was clipped by 0 bases and J by 4 bases; unmatched bases: 4. The CDR3 DNA reads TGTGCCAGCAGTTACTCCACGGGGGGGCGAGAGACCCAGTACTTC. It translates to CASSYSTGGRETQYF.

This clone was seen a single time. The V call is TRBV30, the J call TRBJ2-2, with 10 nucleotides matching TRBD2. CDR1 is GTSNPN and CDR2 is SVGIG in the germline V gene (reference sequence). The CDR3 loop spans 14 amino acids. CDR3 sequence reads: CAFSGGLSTGELFF. The CDR3 DNA follows: TGTGCTTTTAGCGGGGGGTTATCCACCGGGGAGCTGTTTTTT.

This chain links TRBV21-1 with TRBJ1-2; TRBD1 reflects the table's D call only, with no check against the DNA. TRBV21-1 counts as a pseudogene. This CDR3 spans 16 amino acids. This CDR3 reads CASTNAGQGVDYGYTF. The CDR3 DNA reads TGTGCCAGCACCAACGCCGGACAGGGGGTAGATTATGGCTACACCTTC.

This clone was found once. This chain links TRBV30 with TRBJ2-7; the match to TRBD1 covers 7 bases. The trim removed 3 bases at V and 6 bases at J, leaving 11 bases unmatched. This CDR3 contains 14 residues. The V gene's germline CDR1 is GTSNPN and CDR2 SVGIG (reference sequence). This CDR3 reads CAWRLDRALGEQYF. The CDR3 DNA sequence: TGTGCCTGGAGACTCGACAGGGCCCTTGGCGAGCAGTACTTC.

V usage is TRBV6-2 or TRBV6-3 and J usage is TRBJ1-1; the D gene is possibly TRBD1 (6 bases). This CDR3 comprises 12 residues. Trimming removed 5 bases at V and 4 bases at J, with 8 bases between. Germline V gene lookup returns CDR1 MNHEY and CDR2 SVGEGT. This CDR3 reads CASSTGSTEAFF. CDR3 nucleotides: TGTGCCAGCAGTACAGGGAGCACTGAAGCTTTCTTT.

In this sample, this clone turned up once. The chain uses TRBV7-9 and TRBJ1-1; D gene unclear. CDR3 size: 15 residues. Trimming pared 5 bases from V and 0 bases from J, leaving 13 bases between. The germline V gene has CDR1 SEHNR and CDR2 FQNEAQ (reference sequence). The CDR3 DNA sequence: TGTGCCAGCAGCAATGCTCGCGGTATGAACACTGAAGCTTTCTTT. It codes for CASSNARGMNTEAFF.

This chain links TRBV3-1 (or the pseudogene TRBV3-2) with TRBJ2-1, with D tentatively TRBD2 (5 bases). V was cut by 1 base and J by 2 bases, with 6 bases left in between. CDR3 length equals 14 residues. Germline CDR1 LGHDT, CDR2 YNNKEL (reference sequence). CDR3 sequence reads: CASSQGGAYNEQFF. The CDR3 DNA follows: TGTGCCAGCAGCCAAGGGGGAGCCTACAATGAGCAGTTCTTC.

V usage is TRBV10-1 and J usage is TRBJ1-3, with D uncertain. This CDR3 has 16 residues. V dropped 4 bases and J dropped 3 bases, with 16 bases sitting between them. Germline-derived CDR1 and CDR2 are WNHNN and SYGVQD (reference sequence). The CDR3 sequence is CASSVVPNVGGNTIYF. The CDR3 coding sequence is TGCGCCAGCAGTGTGGTGCCCAATGTCGGTGGAAACACCATATATTTT.

The V and J genes are TRBV25-1 and TRBJ2-1; 9 bases match TRBD2. This CDR3 is 15 amino acids long. In germline, CDR1 is MGHDK, CDR2 SYGVNS. The trim removed 3 bases at V and 4 bases at J, leaving 4 bases unmatched. CDR3 sequence (DNA): TGTGCCAGCAGTGAGCGGGGGGGAATATACAATGAGCAGTTCTTC. Residues: CASSERGGIYNEQFF.